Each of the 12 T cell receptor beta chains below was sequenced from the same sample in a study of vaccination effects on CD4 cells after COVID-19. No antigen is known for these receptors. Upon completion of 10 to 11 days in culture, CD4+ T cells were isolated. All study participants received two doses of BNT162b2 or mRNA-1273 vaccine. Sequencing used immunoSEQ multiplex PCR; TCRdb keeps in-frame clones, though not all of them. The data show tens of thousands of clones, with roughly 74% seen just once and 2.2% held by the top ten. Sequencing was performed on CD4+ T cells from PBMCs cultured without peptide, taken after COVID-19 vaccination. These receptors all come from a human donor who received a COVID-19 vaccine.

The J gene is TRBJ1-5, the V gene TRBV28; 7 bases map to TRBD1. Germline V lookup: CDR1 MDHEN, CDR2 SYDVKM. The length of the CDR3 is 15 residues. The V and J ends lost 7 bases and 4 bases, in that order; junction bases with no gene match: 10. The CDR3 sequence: CASTARDRRNQPQHF. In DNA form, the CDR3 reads TGTGCCAGCACCGCCCGGGACAGACGGAATCAGCCCCAGCATTTT.

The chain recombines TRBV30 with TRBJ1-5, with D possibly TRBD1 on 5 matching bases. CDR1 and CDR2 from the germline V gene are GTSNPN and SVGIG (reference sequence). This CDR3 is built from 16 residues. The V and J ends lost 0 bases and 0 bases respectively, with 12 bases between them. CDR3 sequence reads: CAWSVPGANSNQPQHF. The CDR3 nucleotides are TGTGCCTGGAGTGTACCCGGGGCGAATAGCAATCAGCCCCAGCATTTT.

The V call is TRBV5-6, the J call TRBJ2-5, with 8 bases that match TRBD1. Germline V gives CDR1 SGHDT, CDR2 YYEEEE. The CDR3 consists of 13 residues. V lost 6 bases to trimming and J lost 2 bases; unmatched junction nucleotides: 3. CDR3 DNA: TGTGCCAGCAAATGGACAGGGCAAGAGACCCAGTACTTC. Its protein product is CASKWTGQETQYF. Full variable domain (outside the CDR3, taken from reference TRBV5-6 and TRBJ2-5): DAGVTQSPTHLIKTRGQQVTLRCSPKSGHDTVSWYQQALGQGPQFIFQYYEEEERQRGNFPDRFSGHQFPNYSSELNVNALLLGDSALYLCASKWTGQETQYFGPGTRLLVL.

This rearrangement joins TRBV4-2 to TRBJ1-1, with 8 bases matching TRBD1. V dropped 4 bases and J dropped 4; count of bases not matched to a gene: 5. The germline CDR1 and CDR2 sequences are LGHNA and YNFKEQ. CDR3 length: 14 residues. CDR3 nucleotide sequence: TGTGCCAGCAGCCCGACAGGGGCCGGCACTGAAGCTTTCTTT. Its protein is CASSPTGAGTEAFF.

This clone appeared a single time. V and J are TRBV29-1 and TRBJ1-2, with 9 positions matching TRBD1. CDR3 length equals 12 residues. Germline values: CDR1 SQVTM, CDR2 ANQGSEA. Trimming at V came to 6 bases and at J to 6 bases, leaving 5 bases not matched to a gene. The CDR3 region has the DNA TGCAGCGTAGAGGGACAGGGCGATGGCTACACCTTC. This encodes CSVEGQGDGYTF. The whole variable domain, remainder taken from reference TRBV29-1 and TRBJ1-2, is SAVISQKPSRDICQRGTSLTIQCQVDSQVTMMFWYRQQPGQSLTLIATANQGSEATYESGFVIDKFPISRPNLTFSTLTVSNMSPEDSSIYLCSVEGQGDGYTFGSGTRLTVV.

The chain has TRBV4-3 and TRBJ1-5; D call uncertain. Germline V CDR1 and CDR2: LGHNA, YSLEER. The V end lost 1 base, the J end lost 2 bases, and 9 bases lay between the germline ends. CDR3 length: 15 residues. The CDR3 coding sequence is TGCGCCAGCAGCCAAGGGAGGTATGGCAATCAGCCCCAGCATTTT. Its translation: CASSQGRYGNQPQHF.

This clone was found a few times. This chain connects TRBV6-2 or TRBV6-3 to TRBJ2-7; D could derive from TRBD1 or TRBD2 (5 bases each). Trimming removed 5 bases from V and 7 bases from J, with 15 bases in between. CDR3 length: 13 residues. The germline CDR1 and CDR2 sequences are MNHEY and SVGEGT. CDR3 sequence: CASSPGTPREQYV. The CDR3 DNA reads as TGTGCCAGCAGTCCCGGGACGCCCAGGGAGCAGTACGTC.

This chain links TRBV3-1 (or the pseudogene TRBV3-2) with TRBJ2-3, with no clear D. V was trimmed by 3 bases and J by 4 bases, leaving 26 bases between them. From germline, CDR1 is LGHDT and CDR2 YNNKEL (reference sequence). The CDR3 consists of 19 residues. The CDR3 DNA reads TGTGCCAGCAGCCAGCTGAACTGGGAAAGGCTAGATACATCAGATACGCAGTATTTT. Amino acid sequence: CASSQLNWERLDTSDTQYF.

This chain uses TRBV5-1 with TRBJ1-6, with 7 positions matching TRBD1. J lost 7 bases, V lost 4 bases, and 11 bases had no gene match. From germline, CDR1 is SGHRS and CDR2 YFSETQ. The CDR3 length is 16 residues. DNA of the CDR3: TGCGCCAGCAGCAGGGCCGGACAGGCAGCAAATTCACCCCTCCACTTT. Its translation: CASSRAGQAANSPLHF.

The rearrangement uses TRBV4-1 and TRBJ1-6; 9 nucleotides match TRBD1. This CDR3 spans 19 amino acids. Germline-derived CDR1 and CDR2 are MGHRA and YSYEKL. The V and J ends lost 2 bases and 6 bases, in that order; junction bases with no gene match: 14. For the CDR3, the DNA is TGCGCCAGCAGCCAAATGGGCGGGACAGGGATTGGAGGTAATTCACCCCTCCACTTT. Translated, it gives CASSQMGGTGIGGNSPLHF.

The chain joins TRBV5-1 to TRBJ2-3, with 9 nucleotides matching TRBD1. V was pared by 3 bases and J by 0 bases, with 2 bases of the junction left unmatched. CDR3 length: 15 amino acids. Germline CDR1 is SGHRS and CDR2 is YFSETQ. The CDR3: CASSSDRGSTDTQYF. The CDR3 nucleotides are TGCGCCAGCAGCTCGGACAGGGGCAGCACAGATACGCAGTATTTT.

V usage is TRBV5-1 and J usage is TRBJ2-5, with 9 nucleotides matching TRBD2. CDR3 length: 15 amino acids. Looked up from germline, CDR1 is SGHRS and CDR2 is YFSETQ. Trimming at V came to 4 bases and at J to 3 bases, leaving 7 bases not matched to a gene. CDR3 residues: CASSRGASGEETQYF. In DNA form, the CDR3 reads TGCGCCAGCAGCCGTGGGGCTAGCGGGGAAGAGACCCAGTACTTC.